This T cell receptor (beta chain) was obtained from a study of long-term antiretroviral therapy in people with HIV. Overall study context: Of all samples, the earliest predate the 2015 immediate-ART recommendation by about a decade.

This clone is a singleton in its sample. Its specificity is unknown. CDR3 size: 13 residues. The V gene lost 4 bases and the J gene lost 7 bases, with 12 bases spanning the gap. Looked up from germline, CDR1 is SGHDT and CDR2 is YYEEEE. Samples were assayed with immunoSEQ v3.0 at survey level. Researchers set sequencing to target about 35,000-55,000 T-cell genomes per sample. The method was immunoSEQ multiplex PCR; TCRdb's version includes in-frame clones alone and lacks a portion of them. Of approximately 28,000 clones in the sample, roughly 87% were seen once. Overall study results and limits: Drawn between about 2004 and 2018, the blood was possibly obtained under older ART regimens.

The sequence derives from a man aged 50 to 59 with HIV. The sequencing used unsorted PBMCs, collected 2 years after starting antiretroviral therapy. The chain links TRBV5-6 to TRBJ1-5; D is ambiguous. Here the CDR3 reads CASSRGSEQPQHF. The CDR3 bases are TGTGCCAGCAGCCGCGGATCGGAACAGCCCCAGCATTTT.